A selection of T cell receptor beta chains follows, all from one sample in a study of OX40 agonist ivuxolimab in advanced cancers. Clones were sequenced by immunoSEQ multiplex PCR, and TCRdb holds only the in-frame ones, with some missing. The sample shows 60,000 to 80,000 clones, roughly 84% of them seen only once. The specimen was CD4+ or CD8+ T cells sorted from blood, collected in a trial of the OX40 agonist ivuxolimab. The receptors derive from an adult with an advanced solid tumor such as melanoma, head and neck, liver or kidney cancer. The CDR3 runs from the conserved cysteine through the conserved F or W. A D gene is named only where the DNA matches it firmly. Clone size is given for some rows only: seen once, a few or many times, or a class if the clone is expanded.

>TRBJ1-5|TRBV30|-|-
CAWANSGEQPQHF
TGTGCCTGGGCTAACAGCGGCGAGCAGCCCCAGCATTTT
>TRBJ2-1|TRBV5-1|-|-
CASSMEGNTYNEQFF
TGCGCCAGCAGTATGGAGGGTAACACCTACAATGAGCAGTTCTTC
>TRBJ2-5|TRBV6-1|-|-
CASHTYVQETQYF
TGTGCCAGCCACACGTACGTCCAAGAGACCCAGTACTTC
>TRBJ1-2|TRBV6-5|-|-
CASSYSNYGYTF
TGTGCCAGCAGTTACTCCAACTATGGCTACACCTTC
>TRBJ2-7|TRBV7-2|-|once
CASSLPGGGSREQYF
TGTGCCAGCAGCTTACCCGGGGGCGGGTCGAGGGAGCAGTACTTC
>TRBJ1-2|TRBV28|-|-
CASSLDSLYGYTF
TGTGCCAGCAGTTTGGACAGTCTCTATGGCTACACCTTC
>TRBJ1-1|TRBV6-5|-|-
CASSLQGNTEAFF
TGTGCCAGCAGTTTACAGGGGAACACTGAAGCTTTCTTT
>TRBJ2-3|TRBV6-6|TRBD2|-
CASSRLAGGTDTQYF
TGTGCCAGCAGCCGACTAGCGGGAGGGACCGATACGCAGTATTTT
>TRBJ1-3|TRBV9|-|-
CASSQRGDKAGNTIYF
TGTGCCAGCAGCCAGAGGGGGGATAAGGCTGGAAACACCATATATTTT
>TRBJ2-4|TRBV10-3|-|-
CAISEIRGSGKNIQYF
TGTGCCATCAGTGAGATAAGAGGGTCTGGCAAAAACATTCAGTACTTC
>TRBJ1-1|TRBV4-3|-|-
CASSQEGWENTEAFF
TGCGCCAGCAGCCAAGAGGGGTGGGAGAACACTGAAGCTTTCTTT
>TRBJ2-6|TRBV2|-|-
CASSEWSSGANVLTF
TGTGCCAGCAGTGAATGGTCATCTGGGGCCAACGTCCTGACTTTC
>TRBJ2-7|TRBV19|-|once
CASRAGSHEQYF
TGTGCCAGTAGGGCAGGGTCCCACGAGCAGTACTTC
>TRBJ2-7|TRBV10-3|-|once
CAISTTVYEQYF
TGTGCCATCAGCACGACGGTTTACGAGCAGTACTTC
>TRBJ2-7|TRBV7-9|-|few
CASSPRGLADPEQYF
TGTGCCAGCAGCCCCAGAGGGCTAGCCGACCCCGAGCAGTACTTC
>TRBJ2-5|TRBV5-5|-|-
CASSLGVGEDTQYF
TGTGCCAGCAGCTTGGGAGTGGGGGAAGACACCCAGTACTTC
>TRBJ2-1|TRBV7-3|-|-
CASSPGTYHEQFF
TGTGCCAGCAGCCCCGGGACATACCATGAGCAGTTCTTC
>TRBJ2-3|TRBV11-3|-|-
CASSLEGGDTQYF
TGTGCCAGCAGCTTGGAAGGGGGAGATACGCAGTATTTT
>TRBJ2-7|TRBV2|-|-
CASSGEQLSTYEQYF
TGTGCCAGCAGTGGAGAACAGCTTTCCACTTACGAGCAGTACTTC
>TRBJ1-2|TRBV28|-|-
CASRPGTYGYTF
TGTGCCAGCAGGCCGGGGACCTATGGCTACACCTTC
>TRBJ2-7|TRBV29-1|TRBD2|-
CSVAPSGSGEQYF
TGCAGCGTTGCCCCTAGCGGGAGCGGCGAGCAGTACTTC
>TRBJ1-1|TRBV5-1|-|-
CASRVGVNTEAFF
TGCGCCAGCAGAGTAGGGGTGAACACTGAAGCTTTCTTT
>TRBJ2-5|TRBV28|TRBD2|-
CASSSLAGGSPRETQYF
TGTGCCAGCAGTTCCCTAGCGGGAGGTTCCCCCCGGGAGACCCAGTACTTC
>TRBJ1-4|TRBV18|-|-
CASSPPDTGKLFF
TGTGCCAGCTCTCCGCCCGATACGGGCAAACTGTTTTTT
>TRBJ2-7|TRBV5-1|TRBD2|-
CASSLGSGGRAYEQYF
TGCGCCAGCAGCTTGGGGTCGGGCGGGAGAGCCTACGAGCAGTACTTC
>TRBJ1-4|TRBV4-1|-|-
CASSPNYRDSNEKLFF
TGCGCCAGCAGCCCCAACTACAGGGATTCTAATGAAAAACTGTTTTTT
>TRBJ2-7|TRBV15|-|-
CATSRDFEYEQYF
TGTGCCACCAGCAGAGATTTTGAATACGAGCAGTACTTC
>TRBJ2-2|TRBV29-1|-|once
CSVDVGVTGELFF
TGCAGCGTTGACGTTGGGGTCACCGGGGAGCTGTTTTTT
>TRBJ2-7|TRBV19|-|-
CASSIQLRGEQYF
TGTGCCAGTAGTATTCAACTGCGAGGCGAGCAGTACTTC
>TRBJ2-2|TRBV11-2|-|-
CASSSLEGELFF
TGTGCCAGCAGCTCCCTTGAGGGGGAGCTGTTTTTT
>TRBJ1-5|TRBV21-1|-|once
CASSKEATEPRGEPQHF
TGTGCCAGCAGCAAAGAGGCTACGGAACCCCGGGGGGAGCCCCAGCATTTT
>TRBJ2-3|TRBV19|-|-
CASSIDRWLHTDTQYF
TGTGCCAGTAGTATAGATCGGTGGCTACACACAGATACGCAGTATTTT
>TRBJ2-1|TRBV28|-|-
CASSLLKYEQFF
TGTGCCAGCAGTTTACTCAAGTATGAGCAGTTCTTC
>TRBJ1-1|TRBV20-1|-|few
CSAREYTEAFF
TGCAGTGCTAGAGAGTACACTGAAGCTTTCTTT
>TRBJ1-2|TRBV19|TRBD1|few
CASSTDREDGYTF
TGTGCCAGTAGTACGGACAGGGAAGACGGCTACACCTTC
>TRBJ1-4|TRBV30|-|few
CAWSLMTEKLFF
TGTGCCTGGAGTCTAATGACCGAAAAACTGTTTTTT
>TRBJ2-1|TRBV10-3|TRBD2|-
CAISGTAGGTHNEQFF
TGTGCCATCAGTGGGACGGCGGGAGGAACCCACAATGAGCAGTTCTTC
>TRBJ2-2|TRBV2|TRBD1|-
CASSRGQITGELFF
TGTGCCAGCAGCCGGGGACAGATCACCGGGGAGCTGTTTTTT
>TRBJ1-5|TRBV7-6|-|-
CASSSAGNQPQHF
TGTGCCAGCAGCTCCGCCGGCAATCAGCCCCAGCATTTT
>TRBJ2-5|TRBV15|-|-
CATSRVPGPLRETQYF
TGTGCCACCAGCAGAGTTCCGGGACCGCTTCGTGAGACCCAGTACTTC
>TRBJ2-3|TRBV5-4|TRBD2|-
CASSLGLAGGTDTQYF
TGTGCCAGCAGCTTGGGTTTAGCGGGAGGTACAGATACGCAGTATTTT
>TRBJ2-4|TRBV7-2|-|-
CASSLAQVGNIQYF
TGTGCCAGCAGCTTAGCACAGGTGGGAAACATTCAGTACTTC
>TRBJ2-2|TRBV7-2|TRBD2|-
CASSLSLAGYTGELFF
TGTGCCAGCAGCTTATCGCTAGCGGGTTACACCGGGGAGCTGTTTTTT
>TRBJ2-7|TRBV14|-|-
CASSQVSEQYF
TGTGCCAGCAGCCAAGTCTCCGAGCAGTACTTC
>TRBJ1-4|TRBV28|TRBD1|-
CASTSGGDNEKLFF
TGTGCCAGCACCTCAGGGGGGGATAATGAAAAACTGTTTTTT
>TRBJ2-3|TRBV11-3|-|-
CASSRAGDTDTQYF
TGTGCCAGCAGTAGGGCCGGAGACACAGATACGCAGTATTTT
>TRBJ2-1|TRBV7-9|-|-
CASSFKTSSYNEQFF
TGTGCCAGCAGCTTCAAGACCAGCTCCTACAATGAGCAGTTCTTC
>TRBJ2-1|TRBV6-5|-|-
CASTGWANEQFF
TGTGCCAGCACGGGGTGGGCCAATGAGCAGTTCTTC
>TRBJ2-7|TRBV28|-|-
CASSLGGQRGEQYF
TGTGCCAGCAGCCTCGGGGGGCAACGAGGCGAGCAGTACTTC
>TRBJ1-4|TRBV19|TRBD1|-
CASSIQGASEKLFF
TGTGCCAGTAGTATCCAGGGGGCGAGTGAAAAACTGTTTTTT
>TRBJ2-2|TRBV2|-|-
CASSATRGELFF
TGTGCCAGCAGTGCTACGAGGGGGGAGCTGTTTTTT
>TRBJ2-2|TRBV7-2|-|-
CASSLVVLVATGELFF
TGTGCCAGCAGCTTAGTTGTACTAGTGGCCACCGGGGAGCTGTTTTTT
>TRBJ1-2|TRBV6-1|TRBD1|-
CASSEPGQGDLGYTF
TGTGCCAGCAGTGAGCCGGGACAGGGGGATCTTGGCTACACCTTC
>TRBJ2-3|TRBV5-6|TRBD2|-
CASSLGTSGRIEDTQYF
TGTGCCAGCAGCTTGGGGACTAGCGGGAGAATTGAAGATACGCAGTATTTT
>TRBJ2-7|TRBV5-6|TRBD2|-
CASSPVGGTYEQYF
TGTGCCAGCAGCCCGGTGGGGGGGACGTACGAGCAGTACTTC